The subject of this entry is one TCR beta chain. The V and J ends lost 5 bases and 2 bases respectively, with 6 bases between them. Germline loops: CDR1 SGHTA, CDR2 FQGNSA. The CDR3 is made up of 13 amino acids. This entry comes from a study of spatial heterogeneity in lung cancer. Time point here: blood at routine non-recurrence follow-up after resection. Each CDR3 protein is one row after TCRdb ran MiXCR on the 5' RACE reads. The table lists roughly 120,000 distinct CDR3 sequences, 11% of them singletons, with 20% to 30% in the top ten. Sequenced material: PBMCs, taken at follow-up. This sequence was found in a female donor with early-stage non-small cell lung cancer. The chain recombines TRBV7-2 with TRBJ1-4; D gene uncertain. The CDR3 protein is CASSTRTNEKLFF. The CDR3 nucleotides read TGTGCCAGCAGCACCCGGACTAATGAAAAACTGTTTTTT.